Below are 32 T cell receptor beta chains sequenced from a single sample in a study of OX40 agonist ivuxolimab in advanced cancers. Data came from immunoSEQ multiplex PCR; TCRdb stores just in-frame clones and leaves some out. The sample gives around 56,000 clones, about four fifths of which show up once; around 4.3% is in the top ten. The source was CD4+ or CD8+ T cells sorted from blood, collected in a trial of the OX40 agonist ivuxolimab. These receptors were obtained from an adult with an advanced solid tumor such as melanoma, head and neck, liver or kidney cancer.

The CDR3 nucleotides read TGTGCCAGCAGCTTAGGACGGAACACAGATACGCAGTATTTT. It translates to CASSLGRNTDTQYF. The chain has TRBV13 and TRBJ2-3; D not certain. Trimming cost V 0 bases and J 2 bases, with 6 bases left between them. The CDR3 contains 14 residues. CDR1 and CDR2 from the germline V gene are PRHDT and FYEKMQ (reference sequence).

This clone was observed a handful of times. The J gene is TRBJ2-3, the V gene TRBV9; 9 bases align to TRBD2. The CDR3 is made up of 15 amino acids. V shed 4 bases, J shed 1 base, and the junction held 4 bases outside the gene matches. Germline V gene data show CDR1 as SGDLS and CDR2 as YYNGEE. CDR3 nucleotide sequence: TGTGCCAGCAGCTCAGCGGGAGGTGGCACAGATACGCAGTATTTT. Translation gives CASSSAGGGTDTQYF.

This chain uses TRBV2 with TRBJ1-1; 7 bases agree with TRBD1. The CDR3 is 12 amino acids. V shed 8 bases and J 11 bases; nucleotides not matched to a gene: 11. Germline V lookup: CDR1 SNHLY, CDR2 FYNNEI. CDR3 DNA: TGTGCCAGCTCTCGACAGGGCCTCGATGCTTTCTTT. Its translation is CASSRQGLDAFF.

CDR3 amino acids: CASSASQDSYEQYF. The CDR3, as DNA: TGTGCCAGCAGCGCCTCTCAGGACAGCTACGAGCAGTACTTC. This chain uses TRBV9 with TRBJ2-7; D perhaps matches TRBD1 (6 bases). CDR1 and CDR2 (germline): SGDLS, YYNGEE. The CDR3 length is 14 residues. V was cut by 3 bases and J by 3 bases, with 13 bases left in between.

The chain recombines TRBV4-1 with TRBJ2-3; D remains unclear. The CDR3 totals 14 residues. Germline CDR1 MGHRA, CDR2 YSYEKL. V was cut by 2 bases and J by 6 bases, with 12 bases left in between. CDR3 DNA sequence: TGCGCCAGCAGCCAATGGAGTTTGGGTGATACGCAGTATTTT. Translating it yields CASSQWSLGDTQYF.

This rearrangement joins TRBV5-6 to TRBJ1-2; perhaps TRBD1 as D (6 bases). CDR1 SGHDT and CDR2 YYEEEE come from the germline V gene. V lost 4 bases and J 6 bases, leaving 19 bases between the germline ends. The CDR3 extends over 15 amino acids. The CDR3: CASSLFGQGRNGYTF. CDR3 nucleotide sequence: TGTGCCAGCAGCCTATTCGGTCAGGGGAGGAATGGCTACACCTTC.

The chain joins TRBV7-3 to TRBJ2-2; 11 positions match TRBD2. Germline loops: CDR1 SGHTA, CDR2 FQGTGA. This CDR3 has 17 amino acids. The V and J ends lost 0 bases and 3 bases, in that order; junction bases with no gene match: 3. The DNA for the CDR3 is TGTGCCAGCAGCTTAACCGGGACTAGCGGATACACCGGGGAGCTGTTTTTT. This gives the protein CASSLTGTSGYTGELFF.

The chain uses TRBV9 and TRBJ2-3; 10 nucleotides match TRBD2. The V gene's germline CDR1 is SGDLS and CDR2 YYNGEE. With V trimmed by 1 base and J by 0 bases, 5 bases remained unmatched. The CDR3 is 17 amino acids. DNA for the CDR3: TGTGCCAGCAGCGTACTAGCGGGGGACTCTAGCACAGATACGCAGTATTTT. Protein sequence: CASSVLAGDSSTDTQYF.

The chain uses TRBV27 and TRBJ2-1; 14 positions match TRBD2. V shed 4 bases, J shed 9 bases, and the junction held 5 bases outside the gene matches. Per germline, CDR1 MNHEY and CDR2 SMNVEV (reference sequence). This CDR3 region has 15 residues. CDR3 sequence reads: CASSSWTSGGSEQFF. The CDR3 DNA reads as TGTGCCAGCAGTTCATGGACTAGCGGGGGGAGTGAGCAGTTCTTC.

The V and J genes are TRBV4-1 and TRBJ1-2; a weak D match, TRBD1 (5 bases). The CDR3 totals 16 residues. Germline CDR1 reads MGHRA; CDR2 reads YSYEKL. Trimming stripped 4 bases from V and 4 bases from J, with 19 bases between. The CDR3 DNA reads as TGCGCCAGCAGCCCCACACAAGAGGGGTGGACCTATGGCTACACCTTC. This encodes CASSPTQEGWTYGYTF.

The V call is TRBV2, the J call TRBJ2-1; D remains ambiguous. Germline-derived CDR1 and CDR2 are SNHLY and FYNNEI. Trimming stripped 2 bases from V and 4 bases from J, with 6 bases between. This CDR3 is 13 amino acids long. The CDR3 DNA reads TGTGCCAGCAGTGAATCGGCGTACAATGAGCAGTTCTTC. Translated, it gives CASSESAYNEQFF.

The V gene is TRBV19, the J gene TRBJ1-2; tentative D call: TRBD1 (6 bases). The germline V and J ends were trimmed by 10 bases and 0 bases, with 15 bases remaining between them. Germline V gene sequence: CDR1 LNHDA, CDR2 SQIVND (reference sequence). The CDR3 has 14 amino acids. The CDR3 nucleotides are TGTGCCAACCCACAGGGACCTCCTAACTATGGCTACACCTTC. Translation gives CANPQGPPNYGYTF.

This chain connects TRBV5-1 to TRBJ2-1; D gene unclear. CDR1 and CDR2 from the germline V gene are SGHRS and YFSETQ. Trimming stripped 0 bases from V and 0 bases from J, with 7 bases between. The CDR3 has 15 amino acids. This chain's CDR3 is CASSLAFSSYNEQFF. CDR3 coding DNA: TGCGCCAGCAGCTTGGCTTTCAGCTCCTACAATGAGCAGTTCTTC. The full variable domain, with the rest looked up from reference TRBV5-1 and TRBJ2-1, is KAGVTQTPRYLIKTRGQQVTLSCSPISGHRSVSWYQQTPGQGLQFLFEYFSETQRNKGNFPGRFSGRQFSNSRSEMNVSTLELGDSALYLCASSLAFSSYNEQFFGPGTRLTVL.

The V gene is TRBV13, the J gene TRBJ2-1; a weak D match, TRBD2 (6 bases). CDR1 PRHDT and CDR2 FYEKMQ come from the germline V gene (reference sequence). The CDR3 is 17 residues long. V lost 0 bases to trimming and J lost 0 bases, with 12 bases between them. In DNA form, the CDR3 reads TGTGCCAGCAGCTTAGGGGAGGGACTTAGCTCCTACAATGAGCAGTTCTTC. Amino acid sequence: CASSLGEGLSSYNEQFF.

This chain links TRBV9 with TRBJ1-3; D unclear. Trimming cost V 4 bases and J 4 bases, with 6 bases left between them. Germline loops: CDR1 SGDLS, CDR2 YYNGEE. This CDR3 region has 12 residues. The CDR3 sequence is CASSPGGNTIYF. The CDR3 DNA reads TGTGCCAGCAGCCCGGGGGGAAACACCATATATTTT.

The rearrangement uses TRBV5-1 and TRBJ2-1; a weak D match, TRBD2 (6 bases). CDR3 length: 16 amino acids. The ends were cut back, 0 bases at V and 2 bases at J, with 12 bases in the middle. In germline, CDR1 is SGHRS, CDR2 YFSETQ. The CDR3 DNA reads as TGCGCCAGCAGCTTGGACGGGAGCGGAGCCTACAATGAGCAGTTCTTC. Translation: CASSLDGSGAYNEQFF.

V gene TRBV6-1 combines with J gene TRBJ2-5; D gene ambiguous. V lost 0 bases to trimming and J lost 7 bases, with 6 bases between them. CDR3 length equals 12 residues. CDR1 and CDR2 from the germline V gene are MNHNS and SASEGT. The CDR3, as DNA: TGTGCCAGCAGTGAAGCCCCCAGGACCCAGTACTTC. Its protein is CASSEAPRTQYF.

The CDR3 DNA follows: TGTGCCAGCAGCAGGGACACGACGACGCAGTATTTT. It specifies CASSRDTTTQYF. This chain joins TRBV7-9 and TRBJ2-3; D perhaps matches TRBD1 (6 bases). CDR1 is SEHNR and CDR2 is FQNEAQ in the germline V gene (reference sequence). With 5 bases removed from V and 9 bases from J, the gap between germline ends came to 12 bases. CDR3 length: 12 residues.

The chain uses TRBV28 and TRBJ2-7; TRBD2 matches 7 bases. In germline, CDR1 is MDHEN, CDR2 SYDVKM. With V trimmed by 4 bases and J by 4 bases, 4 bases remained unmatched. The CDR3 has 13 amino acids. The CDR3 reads CASSSRGGYEQYF. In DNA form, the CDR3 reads TGTGCCAGCAGTTCGCGCGGGGGTTACGAGCAGTACTTC.

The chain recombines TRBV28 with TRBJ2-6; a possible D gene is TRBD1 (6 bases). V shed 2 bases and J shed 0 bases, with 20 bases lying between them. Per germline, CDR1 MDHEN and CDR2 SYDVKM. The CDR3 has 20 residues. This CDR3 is CASSLKGETGSSSGANVLTF. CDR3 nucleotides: TGTGCCAGCAGTTTAAAGGGGGAAACAGGGAGTAGCTCTGGGGCCAACGTCCTGACTTTC.

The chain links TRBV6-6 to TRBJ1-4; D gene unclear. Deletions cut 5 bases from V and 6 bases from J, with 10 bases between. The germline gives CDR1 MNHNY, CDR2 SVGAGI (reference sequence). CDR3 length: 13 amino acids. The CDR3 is CASSRRGDEKLFF. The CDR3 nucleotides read TGTGCCAGCAGTAGGAGAGGAGATGAAAAACTGTTTTTT.

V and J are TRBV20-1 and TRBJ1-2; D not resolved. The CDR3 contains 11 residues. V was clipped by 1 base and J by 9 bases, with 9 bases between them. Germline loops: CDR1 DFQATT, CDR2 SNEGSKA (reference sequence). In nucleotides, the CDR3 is TGCAGTGCTAGAGCCCCGGAGAGCTACACCTTC. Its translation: CSARAPESYTF.

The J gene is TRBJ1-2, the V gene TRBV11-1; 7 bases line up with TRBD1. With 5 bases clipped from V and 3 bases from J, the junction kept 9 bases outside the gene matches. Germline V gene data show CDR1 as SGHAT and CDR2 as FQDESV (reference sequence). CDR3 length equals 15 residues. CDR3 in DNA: TGTGCCAGCAGCGAGGGGGCGGACCCTTACTATGGCTACACCTTC. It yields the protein CASSEGADPYYGYTF.

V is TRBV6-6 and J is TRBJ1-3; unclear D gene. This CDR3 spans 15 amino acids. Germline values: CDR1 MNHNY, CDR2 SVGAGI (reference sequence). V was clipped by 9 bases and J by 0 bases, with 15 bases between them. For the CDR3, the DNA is TGTGCCAGTACGACCTTATTTAGCTCTGGAAACACCATATATTTT. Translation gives CASTTLFSSGNTIYF.

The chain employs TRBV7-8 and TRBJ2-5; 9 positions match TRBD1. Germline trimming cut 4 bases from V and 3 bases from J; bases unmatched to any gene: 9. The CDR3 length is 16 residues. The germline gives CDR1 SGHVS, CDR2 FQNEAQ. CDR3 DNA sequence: TGTGCCAGCAGCTACCAGCCGGGACAGGGAAAAGAGACCCAGTACTTC. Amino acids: CASSYQPGQGKETQYF.

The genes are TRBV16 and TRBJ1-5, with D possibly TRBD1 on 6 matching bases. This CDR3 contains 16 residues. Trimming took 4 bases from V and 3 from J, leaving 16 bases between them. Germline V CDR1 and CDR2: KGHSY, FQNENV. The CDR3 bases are TGTGCCAGCAGCCCGATGGGGGGGGCCTACAATCAGCCCCAGCATTTT. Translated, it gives CASSPMGGAYNQPQHF.

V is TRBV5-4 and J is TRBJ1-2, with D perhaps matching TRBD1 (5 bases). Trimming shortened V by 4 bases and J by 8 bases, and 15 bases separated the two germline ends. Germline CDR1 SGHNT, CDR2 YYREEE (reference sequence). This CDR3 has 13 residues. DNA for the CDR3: TGTGCCAGCAGCCTTCAGGGTTCTCTGGGCTACACCTTC. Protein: CASSLQGSLGYTF.

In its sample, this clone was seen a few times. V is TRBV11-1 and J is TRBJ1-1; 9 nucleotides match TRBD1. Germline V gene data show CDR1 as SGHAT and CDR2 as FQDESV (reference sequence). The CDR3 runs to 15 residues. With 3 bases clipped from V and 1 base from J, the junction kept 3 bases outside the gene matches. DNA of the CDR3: TGTGCCAGCAGCTTGGGGACAGGGCCGAACACTGAAGCTTTCTTT. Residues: CASSLGTGPNTEAFF. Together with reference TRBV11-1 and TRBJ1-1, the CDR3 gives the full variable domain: EAEVAQSPRYKITEKSQAVAFWCDPISGHATLYWYRQILGQGPELLVQFQDESVVDDSQLPKDRFSAERLKGVDSTLKIQPAELGDSAMYLCASSLGTGPNTEAFFGQGTRLTVV.

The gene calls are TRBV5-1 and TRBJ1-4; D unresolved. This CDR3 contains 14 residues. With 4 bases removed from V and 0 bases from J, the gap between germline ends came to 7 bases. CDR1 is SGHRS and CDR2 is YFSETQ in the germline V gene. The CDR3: CASSPQSTNEKLFF. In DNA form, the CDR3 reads TGCGCCAGCAGCCCACAATCAACTAATGAAAAACTGTTTTTT.

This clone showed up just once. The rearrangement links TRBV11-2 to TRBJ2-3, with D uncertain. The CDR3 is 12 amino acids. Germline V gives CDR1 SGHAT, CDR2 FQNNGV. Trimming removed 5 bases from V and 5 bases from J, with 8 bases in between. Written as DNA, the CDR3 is TGTGCCAGCAGCCCCACTGGAGATACGCAGTATTTT. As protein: CASSPTGDTQYF.

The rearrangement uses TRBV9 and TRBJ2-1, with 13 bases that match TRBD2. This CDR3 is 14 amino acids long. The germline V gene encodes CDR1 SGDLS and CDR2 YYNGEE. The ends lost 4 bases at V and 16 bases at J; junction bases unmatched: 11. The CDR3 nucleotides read TGTGCCAGCAGCTTTAAACTAGCGGGAGGGCCGCGATTCTTC. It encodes CASSFKLAGGPRFF.

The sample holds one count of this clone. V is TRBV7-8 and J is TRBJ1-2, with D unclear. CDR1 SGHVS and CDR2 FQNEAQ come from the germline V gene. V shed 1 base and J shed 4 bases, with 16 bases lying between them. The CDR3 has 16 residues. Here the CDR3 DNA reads TGTGCCAGCAGCTTAGAGGACGGGCGAATAGGCTATGGCTACACCTTC. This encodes CASSLEDGRIGYGYTF.